The subject of this entry is one TCR beta chain. Its binding antigen is unknown. No base quality information exists; no much larger clone differs at one position. The germline V gene (reference sequence) provides CDR1 MNHEY and CDR2 SMNVEV. The CDR3 has 15 amino acids, counting the end cysteine and phenylalanine. Of the read, only the CDR3 DNA is kept; its 45 bases are in frame from base 1. Cut back by 4 bases and 0 bases, the V and J ends lie 13 bases apart. The donors were healthy, HIV-negative adults with no recently reported acute infections or vaccinations. Every donor was a Caucasian adult residing in Nashville, Tennessee, USA. Magnetic negative selection was used to enrich CD4+ T cells, after which naive cells were positively selected on CD45RA and the negative fraction became the memory subset. Blood was obtained by leukapheresis, after which PBMCs were separated by Ficoll-Histopaque density gradient centrifugation and cryopreserved in liquid nitrogen vapor phase. Analytical flow cytometry was used to check the purity and quantity of each magnetically sorted T cell population. Genomic DNA was isolated from each sorted fraction and quantified by UV absorbance on a Nanodrop 2000c.

This sample was taken from a study of shared clonotypes between healthy human individuals (dated by TCRdb to about 2020). Turning to the overall study: Three men and a couple of women, aged 18 to 49 years, made up the cohort. Per donor, three plates each were used for CD4 naive and CD4 memory, two for CD8 naive, and one for CD8 memory. To estimate repertoire size and how much clonotypes are shared between individuals, the study performed deep sequencing of blood TCR repertoires from a few healthy adults. To increase sequencing depth and limit assay-specific biases, TCR repertoire library preparation and sequencing were carried out by different laboratories using diverse techniques. Between about 0.85 and 9.5 billion PBMCs per donor were obtained by leukapheresis.

Using the deep immunoSEQ assay, TCR CDR3 regions were amplified from genomic DNA by multiplex PCR. Genomic DNA extracted from each cell subset was distributed evenly over all wells of several immunoSEQ 96-well plates, and each plate served as one replicate. For sorted subsets, 200 ng of genomic DNA, equivalent to 25,000 to 35,000 T cell genomes, went into each replicate PCR. The purified libraries were quantified using a Qubit 3.0 fluorometer, sized with a Bioanalyzer 2100, and then quantified again using the KAPA Library Quantification kit. Every immunoSEQ 96-well plate was sequenced on a separate single-read 150-cycle Illumina NextSeq 550 flow cell. Per the source publication's procedure: Because only junctional sequences without quality scores were contained in the immunoSEQ output, filtering matching that applied to full-length reads could not be performed. To assign V/J genes and CDR3, sequences were annotated using PyIR, a Python wrapper for IgBLAST v1.9, with IMGT germline references. Any read was removed if the V/J assignment was weak (E-value above 1e-6), the CDR3 was missing, or the read contained stop codons, out-of-frame junctions, or ambiguous translated residues. V3J clonotypes were defined by identical inferred V gene, J gene, and CDR3 amino acid sequence. To compute the percentage overlap between repertoires, the number of shared unique clonotypes was divided by the size of the smaller repertoire. Three approaches were used to assess repertoire richness: RTK rarefaction, the Chao1 estimator, and Recon v2.1 estimates of unobserved clonotypes. Generation probabilities for all TCRbeta clonotypes obtained by the gDNA method from four donors were computed using OLGA. Not all clones reach the TCRdb copy of this immuneACCESS table, which keeps in-frame sequences only. Checked studies attribute under half of the gap to unresolved V genes and leave the rest unexplained. The V and J calls and clone size come from that table; D and trimming were worked out from the DNA. The sample has about 2.4 million clones on record, approximately 93% of them singletons. The ten largest make up 0.36% of the sample.

What the research found in general, with its limitations: Pairwise subsampling indicated that sequencing depth was expected to affect the degree of clonotype sharing among donors. When a handful of donors were compared, the shared fraction of clonotypes was 5% to 6.5% for naive CD4, 3.5% for naive CD8, roughly 2.3% for memory CD4, and approximately 0.4% for memory CD8. Larger estimated clonotype richness was generally found for naive subsets than for memory subsets. Rarefaction of sorted-subset datasets indicated incomplete sequencing despite the large sequencing depth. The genetic and exposure-history diversity represented was limited by the small number of donors. Compared with non-shared clonotypes, the clonotypes found in all four sorted-subset donors had higher generation probabilities. Only blood was sampled, and tissue TCR repertoires likely differ from those in blood.

The rearrangement joined TRBV27 to TRBJ2-7; no confident D gene assignment can be made. Material for sequencing was naive CD4+ T cells from PBMCs. The cell subset or site label, read with the paper, signifies: CD45RA+ positively selected. This receptor was obtained from a man aged 18 to 30 in good health. Some clones in this sample may be carry-over from other donors' samples. The nucleotides read TGTGCCAGCAGTTATGGTGGGAAGAGCTCCTACGAGCAGTACTTC. Translated, this is CASSYGGKSSYEQYF.